This TCR beta chain was profiled in a study of T cells expressing NK-cell markers. Generation of TCR beta cDNA was performed by 5'RACE template switching incorporating UMIs. TCRdb reanalyzed the 5' RACE reads, giving one entry per CDR3 protein sequence and no DNA. This repertoire comprises about 21,000 distinct CDR3 sequences; its ten largest clones make up 45% to 60%. Whole-study findings and limits: These clonotypes also led the CD3+CD56-NKG2C+ fraction in several donors. NKG2C+ dominant clonotype frequencies in 5 or 6 donors were 1.0-7.0% of CD8+ T cells. Expanded NKG2C+ T cell clones had unclear HCMV specificity.

The CDR3 totals 17 residues. The germline V gene has CDR1 SGHNT and CDR2 YENEEA. Comment on this clonotype: Antigen specificity is unknown.

Sequenced sample: blood T cells: a sorted CD56 or NKG2C T cell subset, CD4+ or CD8+ T cells, or bulk PBMC T cells (not recorded which). The sequence was obtained from a man between 18 and 69 years old in good health. The V gene is TRBV11-3, the J gene TRBJ2-1; the D call from TCRdb, TRBD2, cannot be confirmed without DNA. This CDR3 is CASSPYLAHIFYNEQFF.